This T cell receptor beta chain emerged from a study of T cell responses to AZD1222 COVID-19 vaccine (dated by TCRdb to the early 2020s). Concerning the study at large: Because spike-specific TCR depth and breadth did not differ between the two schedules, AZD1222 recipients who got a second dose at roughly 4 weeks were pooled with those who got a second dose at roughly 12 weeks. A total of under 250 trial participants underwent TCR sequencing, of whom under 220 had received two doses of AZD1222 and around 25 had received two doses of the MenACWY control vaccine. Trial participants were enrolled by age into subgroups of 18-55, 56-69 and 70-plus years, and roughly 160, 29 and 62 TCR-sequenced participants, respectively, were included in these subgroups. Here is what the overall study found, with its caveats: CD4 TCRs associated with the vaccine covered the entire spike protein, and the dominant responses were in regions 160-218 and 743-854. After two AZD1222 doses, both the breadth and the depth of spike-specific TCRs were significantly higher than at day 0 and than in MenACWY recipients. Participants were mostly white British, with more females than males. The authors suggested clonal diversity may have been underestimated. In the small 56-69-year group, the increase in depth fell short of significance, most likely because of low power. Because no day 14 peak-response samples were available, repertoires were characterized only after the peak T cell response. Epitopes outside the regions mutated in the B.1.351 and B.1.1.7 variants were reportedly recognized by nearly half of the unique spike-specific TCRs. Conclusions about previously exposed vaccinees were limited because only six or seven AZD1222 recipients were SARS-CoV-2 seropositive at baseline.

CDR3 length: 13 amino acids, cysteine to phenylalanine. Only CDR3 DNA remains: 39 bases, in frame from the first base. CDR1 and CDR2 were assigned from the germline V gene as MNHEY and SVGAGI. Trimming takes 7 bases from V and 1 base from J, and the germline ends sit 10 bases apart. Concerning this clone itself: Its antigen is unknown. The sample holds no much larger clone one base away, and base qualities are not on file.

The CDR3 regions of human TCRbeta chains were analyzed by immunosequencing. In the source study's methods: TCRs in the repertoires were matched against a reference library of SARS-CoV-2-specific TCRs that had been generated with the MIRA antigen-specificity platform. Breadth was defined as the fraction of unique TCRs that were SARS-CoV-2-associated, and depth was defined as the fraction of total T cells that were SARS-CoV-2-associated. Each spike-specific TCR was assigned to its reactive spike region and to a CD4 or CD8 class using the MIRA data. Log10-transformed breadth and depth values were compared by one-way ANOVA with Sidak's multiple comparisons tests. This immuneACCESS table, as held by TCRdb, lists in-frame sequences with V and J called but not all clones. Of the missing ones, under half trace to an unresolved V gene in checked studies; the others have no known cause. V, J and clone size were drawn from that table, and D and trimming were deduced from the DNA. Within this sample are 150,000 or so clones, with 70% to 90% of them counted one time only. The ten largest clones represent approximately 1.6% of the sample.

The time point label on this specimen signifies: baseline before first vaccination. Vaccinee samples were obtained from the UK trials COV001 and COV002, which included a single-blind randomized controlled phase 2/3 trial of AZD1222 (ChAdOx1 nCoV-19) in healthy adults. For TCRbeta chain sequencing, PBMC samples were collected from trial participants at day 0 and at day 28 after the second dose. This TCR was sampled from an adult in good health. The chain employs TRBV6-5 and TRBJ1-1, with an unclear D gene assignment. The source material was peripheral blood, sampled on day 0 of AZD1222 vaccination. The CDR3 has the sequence CASNLYRNTEAFF. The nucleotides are TGTGCCAGCAACCTCTACAGGAACACTGAAGCTTTCTTT.